These 18 T cell receptor beta chains were sequenced from one sample in a study of cytomegalovirus exposure and HLA in healthy donors. TCRdb's copy holds only in-frame clones and misses some; the assay was immunoSEQ multiplex PCR. The sample lists 110,000 or so clones; about 85% were seen once. The material sequenced was PBMCs. These receptor sequences come from a man aged 18 to 30 in good health and CMV-seropositive.

This clone was seen a single time. This chain joins TRBV11-2 and TRBJ2-7; a possible D gene is TRBD2 (5 bases). CDR3 size: 15 residues. The V end lost 4 bases, the J end lost 3 bases, and 16 bases lay between the germline ends. Germline CDR1 is SGHAT and CDR2 is FQNNGV. The CDR3 protein is CASSSRDSGIYEQYF. CDR3 nucleotides: TGTGCCAGCAGCTCCCGGGATTCTGGAATCTACGAGCAGTACTTC.

The J gene is TRBJ1-6, the V gene TRBV5-4, with TRBD1 identical over 8 bases. The CDR3 runs 16 residues. With V trimmed by 0 bases and J by 4 bases, 3 bases remained unmatched. Germline-derived CDR1 and CDR2 are SGHNT and YYREEE (reference sequence). CDR3 protein: CASSLVGQGYNSPLHF. Here the CDR3 DNA reads TGTGCCAGCAGCTTGGTTGGACAGGGATATAATTCACCCCTCCACTTT.

The V call is TRBV10-3, the J call TRBJ2-3; D is possibly TRBD1 (6 bases). CDR1 ENHRY and CDR2 SYGVKD come from the germline V gene. Trimming stripped 10 bases from V and 2 bases from J, with 13 bases between. This CDR3 region has 13 residues. CDR3 sequence reads: CASETGSTDTQYF. The CDR3 DNA is TGTGCCAGCGAGACAGGTTCCACAGATACGCAGTATTTT.

V is TRBV20-1 and J is TRBJ2-7, with a tentative D call TRBD1 (6 bases). CDR3 length equals 11 residues. Germline V lookup: CDR1 DFQATT, CDR2 SNEGSKA (reference sequence). V was clipped by 6 bases and J by 7 bases, with 13 bases between them. The CDR3 region has the DNA TGCAGTGCCGCAACAGGGATTGAGCAGTACTTC. It codes for CSAATGIEQYF.

CDR3 coding DNA: TGTGCCATCAGTGAGGGACACCGGAACACTGAAGCTTTCTTT. Translation: CAISEGHRNTEAFF. The V call is TRBV10-3, the J call TRBJ1-1, with D perhaps TRBD1 (5 bases). CDR3 length equals 14 residues. The ends were cut back, 2 bases at V and 1 base at J, with 8 bases in the middle. Germline CDR1 and CDR2: ENHRY and SYGVKD.

J is TRBJ2-7 and V is TRBV5-4; D perhaps matches TRBD1 (5 bases). From germline, CDR1 is SGHNT and CDR2 YYREEE (reference sequence). The V and J ends lost 1 base and 4 bases respectively, with 12 bases between them. This CDR3 region has 14 residues. The CDR3 region has the DNA TGTGCCAGCAGCTTGTCCTACAGGTCGTACGAGCAGTACTTC. Protein sequence: CASSLSYRSYEQYF.

The chain has TRBV5-4 and TRBJ2-1; tentative D call: TRBD2 (6 bases). The CDR3 loop spans 13 amino acids. V lost 0 bases to trimming and J lost 6 bases, with 7 bases between them. Germline V gives CDR1 SGHNT, CDR2 YYREEE (reference sequence). The CDR3: CASSLEGGNEQFF. The DNA of the CDR3 is TGTGCCAGCAGCTTGGAGGGAGGCAATGAGCAGTTCTTC.

This clone appeared a few times. CDR3 region: CASTTGTESEKLFF. The CDR3 bases are TGTGCCAGCACGACTGGGACAGAGTCAGAAAAACTGTTTTTT. The chain combines TRBV6-1 with TRBJ1-4; TRBD1 aligns across 7 bases. The CDR3 has 14 residues. CDR1 MNHNS and CDR2 SASEGT come from the germline V gene. V shed 7 bases and J 8 bases; nucleotides not matched to a gene: 10.

V is TRBV6-5 and J is TRBJ2-1; no clear D. Trimming removed 5 bases from V and 3 bases from J, with 11 bases in between. CDR3 length: 14 amino acids. Looked up from germline, CDR1 is MNHEY and CDR2 is SVGAGI. The CDR3 here is CASSSPLRYNEQFF. The CDR3, as DNA: TGTGCCAGCAGTAGCCCTTTGCGCTACAATGAGCAGTTCTTC.

This clone was recorded once. J is TRBJ1-5 and V is TRBV5-6; D ambiguous. This CDR3 is 12 amino acids long. Trimming cost V 4 bases and J 6 bases, with 8 bases left between them. Germline lookup yields CDR1 SGHDT and CDR2 YYEEEE. The CDR3 sequence: CASSLGSQPQHF. The CDR3 region has the DNA TGTGCCAGCAGCCTGGGGAGTCAGCCCCAGCATTTT.

This sequence joins TRBV2 and TRBJ1-2; 10 bases are shared with TRBD1. The CDR3 is 15 amino acids. The germline CDR1 and CDR2 sequences are SNHLY and FYNNEI. With 8 bases clipped from V and 6 bases from J, the junction kept 12 bases outside the gene matches. CDR3 protein: CASPRRDRGQNGYTF. CDR3 DNA: TGTGCCAGCCCCCGAAGAGACAGGGGGCAGAATGGCTACACCTTC.

In this sample, this clone turned up a few times. The CDR3 loop reads CASSFGGTGRLVTQYF. The CDR3 DNA follows: TGTGCCAGCAGCTTCGGCGGGACAGGGAGGCTGGTGACCCAGTACTTC. This chain connects TRBV7-6 to TRBJ2-5; 9 bases align to TRBD1. The junction had 12 bases not matched to a gene; V was cut back by 3 bases and J by 7 bases. This CDR3 has 16 amino acids. Germline V gives CDR1 SGHVS, CDR2 FNYEAQ. Full variable domain (rest looked up from reference TRBV7-6 and TRBJ2-5): GAGVSQSPRYKVTKRGQDVALRCDPISGHVSLYWYRQALGQGPEFLTYFNYEAQQDKSGLPNDRFSAERPEGSISTLTIQRTEQRDSAMYRCASSFGGTGRLVTQYFGPGTRLLVL.

V usage is TRBV29-1 and J usage is TRBJ2-2, with a tentative D call TRBD1 (5 bases). The germline V gene encodes CDR1 SQVTM and CDR2 ANQGSEA. The CDR3 extends over 15 amino acids. V gave up 0 bases and J gave up 1 base, with 9 bases separating them. CDR3 in amino acids: CSVEDWQGNTGELFF. CDR3 DNA sequence: TGCAGCGTTGAAGATTGGCAGGGGAACACCGGGGAGCTGTTTTTT.

V and J are TRBV5-1 and TRBJ2-1; TRBD1 aligns across 11 bases. V was clipped by 3 bases and J by 5 bases; unmatched bases: 7. In germline, CDR1 is SGHRS, CDR2 YFSETQ. The CDR3 has 16 amino acids. CDR3 in DNA: TGCGCCAGCAGCTCCTGGGACAGGGGGACCAACAATGAGCAGTTCTTC. This encodes CASSSWDRGTNNEQFF.

The chain carries TRBV7-9 and TRBJ2-7; 7 bases fit TRBD2. The CDR3 consists of 16 residues. Germline CDR1 and CDR2: SEHNR and FQNEAQ (reference sequence). With V trimmed by 1 base and J by 3 bases, 9 bases remained unmatched. CDR3 nucleotides: TGTGCCAGCAGCTTAGGTTCGGGGGGTTTCGACTACGAGCAGTACTTC. Protein: CASSLGSGGFDYEQYF. Using reference TRBV7-9 and TRBJ2-7 for the parts outside the CDR3, the full variable domain is DTGVSQNPRHKITKRGQNVTFRCDPISEHNRLYWYRQTLGQGPEFLTYFQNEAQLEKSRLLSDRFSAERPKGSFSTLEIQRTEQGDSAMYLCASSLGSGGFDYEQYFGPGTRLTVT.

This clone was seen only once. V usage is TRBV7-2 and J usage is TRBJ2-5; maybe TRBD1 (5 bases). Germline V CDR1 and CDR2: SGHTA, FQGNSA. V lost 1 base and J 4 bases, leaving 19 bases between the germline ends. CDR3 length equals 17 residues. The CDR3 reads CASSLVATILTAETQYF. In DNA form, the CDR3 reads TGTGCCAGCAGCTTAGTAGCCACCATTCTGACAGCAGAGACCCAGTACTTC.

With regard to this clone: Relative to the germline gene, one junction end is altered; a read error may explain this. This CDR3 is CAISGPSGPAGSSPLHF. CDR3 DNA: TGTGCCATCAGTGGACCCTCAGGGCCAGCCGGCAGTTCACCCCTCCACTTT. V gene TRBV6-1 combines with J gene TRBJ1-6; maybe TRBD1 (5 bases). The CDR3 extends over 17 amino acids. Germline V gene sequence: CDR1 MNHNS, CDR2 SASEGT.

The J gene is TRBJ1-1, the V gene TRBV6-5; 10 bases are a match to TRBD1. CDR1 is MNHEY and CDR2 is SVGAGI in the germline V gene. The trim removed 0 bases at V and 5 bases at J, leaving 3 bases unmatched. This CDR3 contains 15 residues. Here the CDR3 reads CASSYSGQGSTEAFF. CDR3 bases: TGTGCCAGCAGTTACTCGGGACAGGGGAGTACTGAAGCTTTCTTT.